The present entry profiles one TCR beta chain with its context. Its antigen remains unknown. This CDR3 spans 12 amino acids. V shed 6 bases, J shed 6 bases, and the junction held 3 bases outside the gene matches. From germline, CDR1 is LGHNT and CDR2 FRNRAP. A process of 5'RACE template switching, which added a universal primer site and UMIs, was used to make TCR cDNA. TCRdb reprocessed the 5' RACE reads via MiXCR and lists one record per CDR3 protein. The sample lists some 420,000 distinct CDR3 sequences; roughly a sixth were seen once. This specimen comes from a study of T cells after yellow fever vaccination. General study findings and limits: There was a small share of clonotypes that showed up in both the CD4 and CD8 compartments. Clones from primary vaccination mostly reappeared after the booster (roughly 95% CD4, just over 85% CD8). Abundant bulk-population clonotypes could contaminate the FACS-sorted repertoires.

The clonotype originates from a young man who received the YFV17D yellow fever vaccine. Sequenced material: PBMCs, taken before the yellow fever booster vaccination. V gene TRBV12-5 combines with J gene TRBJ2-3, with 7 bases that match TRBD1. This CDR3 is CASGQGVDTQYF. In DNA, the CDR3 is TGTGCTAGTGGGCAGGGGGTGGATACGCAGTATTTT.